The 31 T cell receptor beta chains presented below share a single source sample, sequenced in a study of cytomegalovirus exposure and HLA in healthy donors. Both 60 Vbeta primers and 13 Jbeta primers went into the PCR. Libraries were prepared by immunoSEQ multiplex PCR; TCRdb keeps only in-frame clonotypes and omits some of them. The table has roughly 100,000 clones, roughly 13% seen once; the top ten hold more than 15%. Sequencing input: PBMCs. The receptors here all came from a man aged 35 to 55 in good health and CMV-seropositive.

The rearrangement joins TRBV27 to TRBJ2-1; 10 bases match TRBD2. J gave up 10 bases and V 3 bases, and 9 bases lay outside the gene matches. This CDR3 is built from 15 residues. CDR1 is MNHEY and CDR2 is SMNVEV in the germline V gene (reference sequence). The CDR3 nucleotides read TGTGCCAGCAGTTTCAGTCTAGCGGGAGCCAGGGAGCAGTTCTTC. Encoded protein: CASSFSLAGAREQFF.

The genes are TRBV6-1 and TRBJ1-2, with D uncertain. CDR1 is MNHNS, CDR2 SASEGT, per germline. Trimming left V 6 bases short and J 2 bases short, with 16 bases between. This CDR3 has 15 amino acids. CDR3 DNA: TGTGCCAGCAGGACGGCGGCCACGGCCAACTATGGCTACACCTTC. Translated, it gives CASRTAATANYGYTF.

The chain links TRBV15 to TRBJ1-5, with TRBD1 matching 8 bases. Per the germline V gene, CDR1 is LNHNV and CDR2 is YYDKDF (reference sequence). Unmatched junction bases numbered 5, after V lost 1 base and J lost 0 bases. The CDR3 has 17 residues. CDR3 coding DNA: TGTGCCACCAGCAGAGCCAAGGACAGGGATAGCAATCAGCCCCAGCATTTT. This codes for CATSRAKDRDSNQPQHF.

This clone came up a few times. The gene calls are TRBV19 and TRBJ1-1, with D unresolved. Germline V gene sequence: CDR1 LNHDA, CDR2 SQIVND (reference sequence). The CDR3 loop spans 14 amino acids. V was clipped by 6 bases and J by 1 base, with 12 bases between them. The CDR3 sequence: CASSWRAANTEAFF. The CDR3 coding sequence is TGTGCCAGTAGCTGGAGGGCGGCGAACACTGAAGCTTTCTTT.

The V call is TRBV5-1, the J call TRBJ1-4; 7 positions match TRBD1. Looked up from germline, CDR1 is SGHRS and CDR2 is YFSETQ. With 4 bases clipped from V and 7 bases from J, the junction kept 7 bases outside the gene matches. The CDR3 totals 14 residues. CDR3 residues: CASSRQGVREKLFF. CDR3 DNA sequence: TGCGCCAGCAGCCGACAGGGAGTTCGTGAAAAACTGTTTTTT.

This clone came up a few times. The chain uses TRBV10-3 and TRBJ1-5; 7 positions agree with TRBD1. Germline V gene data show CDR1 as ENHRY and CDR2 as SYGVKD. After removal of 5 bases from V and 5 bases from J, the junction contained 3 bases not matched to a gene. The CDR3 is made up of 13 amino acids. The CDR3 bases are TGTGCCATCAGTTCCGGGACAGATCAGCCCCAGCATTTT. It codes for CAISSGTDQPQHF.

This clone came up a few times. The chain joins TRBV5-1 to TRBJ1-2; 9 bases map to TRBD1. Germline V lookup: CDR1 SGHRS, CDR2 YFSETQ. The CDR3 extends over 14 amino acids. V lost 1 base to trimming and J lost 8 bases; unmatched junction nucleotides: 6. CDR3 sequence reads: CASSLPGQGSGYTF. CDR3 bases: TGCGCCAGCAGCTTGCCCGGACAGGGGTCCGGCTACACCTTC.

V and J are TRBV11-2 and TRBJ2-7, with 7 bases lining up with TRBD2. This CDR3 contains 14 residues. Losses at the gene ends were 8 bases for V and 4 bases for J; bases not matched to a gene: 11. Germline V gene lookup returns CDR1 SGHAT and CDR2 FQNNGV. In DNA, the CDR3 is TGTGCCAGCTTCTCCGGGACTAACCCTTACGAGCAGTACTTC. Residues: CASFSGTNPYEQYF.

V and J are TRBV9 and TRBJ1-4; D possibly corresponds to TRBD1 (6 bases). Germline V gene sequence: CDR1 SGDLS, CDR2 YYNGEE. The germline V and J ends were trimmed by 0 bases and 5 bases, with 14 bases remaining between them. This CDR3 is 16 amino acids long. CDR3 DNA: TGTGCCAGCAGCGTAGAGCAACAGGGACCAAATGAAAAACTGTTTTTT. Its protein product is CASSVEQQGPNEKLFF.

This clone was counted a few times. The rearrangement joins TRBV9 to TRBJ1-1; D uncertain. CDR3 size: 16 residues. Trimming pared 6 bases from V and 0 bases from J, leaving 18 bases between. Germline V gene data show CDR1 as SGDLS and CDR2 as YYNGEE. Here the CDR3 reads CASTKGGFLLNTEAFF. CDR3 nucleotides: TGTGCCAGCACTAAGGGCGGGTTCCTCCTGAACACTGAAGCTTTCTTT.

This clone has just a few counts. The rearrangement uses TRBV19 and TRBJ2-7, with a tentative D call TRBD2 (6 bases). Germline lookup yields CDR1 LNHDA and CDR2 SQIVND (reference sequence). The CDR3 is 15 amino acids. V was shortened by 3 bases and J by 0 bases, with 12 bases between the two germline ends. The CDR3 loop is CASSMMPGLSYEQYF. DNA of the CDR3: TGTGCCAGTAGTATGATGCCGGGACTCTCCTACGAGCAGTACTTC.

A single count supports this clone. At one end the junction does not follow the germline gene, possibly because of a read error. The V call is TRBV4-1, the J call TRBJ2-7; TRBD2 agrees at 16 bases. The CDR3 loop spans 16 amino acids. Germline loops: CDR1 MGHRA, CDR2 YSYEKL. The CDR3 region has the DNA TGCGCCAGCAGCCTGGGGACTAGCGGGAGGGCCTACGAGCAGTGCTTC. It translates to CASSLGTSGRAYEQCF.

CDR3 residues: CASSADRDFNNEQFF. The CDR3 coding sequence is TGTGCCAGCAGCGCGGACAGGGATTTTAACAATGAGCAGTTCTTC. The chain recombines TRBV7-2 with TRBJ2-1, with 8 nucleotides matching TRBD1. Germline-derived CDR1 and CDR2 are SGHTA and FQGNSA. The CDR3 spans 15 residues. The V and J ends lost 5 bases and 5 bases, in that order; junction bases with no gene match: 8.

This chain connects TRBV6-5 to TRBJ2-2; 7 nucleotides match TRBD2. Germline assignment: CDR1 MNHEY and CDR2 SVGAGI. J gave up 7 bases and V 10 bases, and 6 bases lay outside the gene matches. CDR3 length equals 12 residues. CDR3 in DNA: TGTGCCACCGCGCGGGGGAGCGGGGAGCTGTTTTTT. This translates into CATARGSGELFF.

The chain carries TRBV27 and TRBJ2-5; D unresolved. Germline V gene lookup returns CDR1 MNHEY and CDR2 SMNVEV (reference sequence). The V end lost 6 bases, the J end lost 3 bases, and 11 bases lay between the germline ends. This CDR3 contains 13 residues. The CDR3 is CASRQLGKETQYF. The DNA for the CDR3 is TGTGCCAGCAGACAGCTTGGAAAAGAGACCCAGTACTTC.

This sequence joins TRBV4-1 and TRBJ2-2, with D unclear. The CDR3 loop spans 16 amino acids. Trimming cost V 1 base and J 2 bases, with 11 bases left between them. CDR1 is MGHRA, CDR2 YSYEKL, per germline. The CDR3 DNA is TGCGCCAGCAGCCAAGTTTCACTTAGAAACACCGGGGAGCTGTTTTTT. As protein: CASSQVSLRNTGELFF.

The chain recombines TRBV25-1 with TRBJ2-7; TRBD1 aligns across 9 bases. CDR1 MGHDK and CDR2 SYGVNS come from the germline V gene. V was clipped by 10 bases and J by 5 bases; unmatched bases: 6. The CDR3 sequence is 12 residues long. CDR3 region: CATDRGLNEQYF. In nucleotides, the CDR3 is TGTGCCACCGACAGGGGGTTAAACGAGCAGTACTTC.

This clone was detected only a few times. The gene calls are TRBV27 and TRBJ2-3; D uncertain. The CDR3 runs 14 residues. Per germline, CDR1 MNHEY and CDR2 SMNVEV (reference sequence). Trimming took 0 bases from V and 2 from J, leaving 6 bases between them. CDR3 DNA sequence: TGTGCCAGCAGTTTATCACAATACACAGATACGCAGTATTTT. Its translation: CASSLSQYTDTQYF.

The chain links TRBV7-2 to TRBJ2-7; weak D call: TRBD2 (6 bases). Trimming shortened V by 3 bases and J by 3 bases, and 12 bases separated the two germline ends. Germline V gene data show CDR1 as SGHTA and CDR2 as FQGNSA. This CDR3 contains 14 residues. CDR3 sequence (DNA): TGTGCCAGCAGCTTGGAGGACGGGGGCTACGAGCAGTACTTC. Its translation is CASSLEDGGYEQYF. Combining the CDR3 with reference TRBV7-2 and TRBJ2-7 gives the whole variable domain GAGVSQSPSNKVTEKGKDVELRCDPISGHTALYWYRQSLGQGLEFLIYFQGNSAPDKSGLPSDRFSAERTGGSVSTLTIQRTQQEDSAVYLCASSLEDGGYEQYFGPGTRLTVT.

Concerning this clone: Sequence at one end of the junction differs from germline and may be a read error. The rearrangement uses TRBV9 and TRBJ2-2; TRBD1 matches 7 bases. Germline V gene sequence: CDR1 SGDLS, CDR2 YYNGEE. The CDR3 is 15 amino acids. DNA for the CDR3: TGTGCCAGCAGCCCCGGGACAAGGAACACAGGGGAGATGTTTTTT. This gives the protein CASSPGTRNTGEMFF.

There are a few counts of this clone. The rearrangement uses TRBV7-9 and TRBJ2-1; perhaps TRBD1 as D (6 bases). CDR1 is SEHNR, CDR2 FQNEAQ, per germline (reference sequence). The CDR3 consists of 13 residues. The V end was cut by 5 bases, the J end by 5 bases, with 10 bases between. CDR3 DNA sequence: TGTGCCAGCAGCACCGGGACACACAATGAGCAGTTCTTC. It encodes CASSTGTHNEQFF. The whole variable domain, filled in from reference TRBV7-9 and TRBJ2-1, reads DTGVSQNPRHKITKRGQNVTFRCDPISEHNRLYWYRQTLGQGPEFLTYFQNEAQLEKSRLLSDRFSAERPKGSFSTLEIQRTEQGDSAMYLCASSTGTHNEQFFGPGTRLTVL.

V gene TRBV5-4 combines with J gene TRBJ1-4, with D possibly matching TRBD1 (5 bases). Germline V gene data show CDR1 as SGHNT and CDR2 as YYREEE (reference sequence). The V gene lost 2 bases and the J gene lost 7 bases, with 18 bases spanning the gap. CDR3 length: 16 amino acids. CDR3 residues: CASSLQAPWGGEKLFF. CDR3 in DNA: TGTGCCAGCAGCTTACAGGCTCCTTGGGGGGGTGAAAAACTGTTTTTT.

CDR3 residues: CATAGQGVYGYTF. For the CDR3, the DNA is TGTGCCACCGCCGGACAGGGAGTCTATGGCTACACCTTC. V is TRBV19 and J is TRBJ1-2; 8 nucleotides agree with TRBD1. The V and J ends lost 10 bases and 4 bases, in that order; junction bases with no gene match: 8. Per the germline V gene, CDR1 is LNHDA and CDR2 is SQIVND (reference sequence). The CDR3 has 13 amino acids.

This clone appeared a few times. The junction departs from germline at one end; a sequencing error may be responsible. CDR3 protein: CASSGDRETFSGANVLNF. CDR3 in DNA: TGTGCCAGCAGCGGAGACAGAGAAACATTCTCTGGGGCCAACGTCCTGAATTTC. The chain has TRBV9 and TRBJ2-6, with D possibly TRBD1 on 5 matching bases. CDR3 length equals 18 residues. The germline gives CDR1 SGDLS, CDR2 YYNGEE.

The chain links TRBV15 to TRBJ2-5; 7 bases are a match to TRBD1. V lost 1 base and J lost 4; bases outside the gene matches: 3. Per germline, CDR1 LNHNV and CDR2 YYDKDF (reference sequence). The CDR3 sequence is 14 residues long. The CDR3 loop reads CATSRGRGRETQYF. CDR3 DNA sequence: TGTGCCACCAGCAGAGGAAGGGGGCGAGAGACCCAGTACTTC.

CDR3 sequence (DNA): TGTGCCAGCGTTTGGGCAGGGCTCAATCAGCCCCAGCATTTT. It yields the protein CASVWAGLNQPQHF. The rearrangement uses TRBV28 and TRBJ1-5; tentatively, D is TRBD1 (5 bases). The CDR3 consists of 14 residues. Germline CDR1 reads MDHEN; CDR2 reads SYDVKM. Trimming cost V 8 bases and J 3 bases, with 14 bases left between them.

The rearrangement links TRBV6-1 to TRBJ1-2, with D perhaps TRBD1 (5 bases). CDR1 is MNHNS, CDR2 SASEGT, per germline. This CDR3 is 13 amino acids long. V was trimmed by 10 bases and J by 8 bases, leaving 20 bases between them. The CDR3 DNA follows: TGTGCCACTCTCTGGGGCCCCGGAGAAGGCTACACCTTC. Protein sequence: CATLWGPGEGYTF.

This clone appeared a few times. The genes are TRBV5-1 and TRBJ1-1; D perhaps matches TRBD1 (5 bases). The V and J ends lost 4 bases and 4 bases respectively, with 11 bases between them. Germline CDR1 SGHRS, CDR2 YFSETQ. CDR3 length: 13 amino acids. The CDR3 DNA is TGCGCCAGCAGCCAGGGCTCGGGCACTGAAGCTTTCTTT. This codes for CASSQGSGTEAFF.

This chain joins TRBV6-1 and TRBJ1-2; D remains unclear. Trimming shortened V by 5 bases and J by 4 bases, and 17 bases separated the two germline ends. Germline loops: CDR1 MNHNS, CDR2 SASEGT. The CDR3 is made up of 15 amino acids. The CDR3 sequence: CASSSVLTSVYGYTF. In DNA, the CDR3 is TGTGCCAGCAGTTCCGTCCTGACTTCGGTCTATGGCTACACCTTC.

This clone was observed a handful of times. DNA of the CDR3: TGTGCCAGCAGCCCGGGACAGGGACTAGATACGCAGTATTTT. Translation gives CASSPGQGLDTQYF. The rearrangement uses TRBV28 and TRBJ2-3; TRBD1 agrees at 9 bases. The CDR3 extends over 14 amino acids. Trimming removed 6 bases from V and 5 bases from J; junction bases left unmatched: 6. Germline CDR1 reads MDHEN; CDR2 reads SYDVKM.

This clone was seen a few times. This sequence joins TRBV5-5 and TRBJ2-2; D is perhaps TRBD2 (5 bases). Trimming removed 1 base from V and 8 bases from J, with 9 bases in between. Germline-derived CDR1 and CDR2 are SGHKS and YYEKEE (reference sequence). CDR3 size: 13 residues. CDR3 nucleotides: TGTGCCAGCAGCTTGCTAGCCTCAGGGGAGCTGTTTTTT. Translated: CASSLLASGELFF.